Sequencing of this T cell receptor (beta chain) was carried out in a study of T cells in Graves' hyperthyroidism and ophthalmopathy. Germline V gives CDR1 MDHEN, CDR2 SYDVKM. V lost 8 bases and J lost 0, with 15 bases in between. CDR3 length: 15 residues. RNA transcripts served as the template for amplifying TCR beta CDR3 regions. The TCR CDR3 was amplified in a first-round RT-PCR using the HTBI primer set. TCRdb used MiXCR to reprocess the multiplex PCR reads, holding one entry per CDR3 protein. The repertoire holds around 300,000 distinct CDR3 sequences, with 22% as singletons. A NOSPECS grade of at least 4, a Clinical Activity Score of at least 3 and duration under 3 months were recorded in ophthalmopathy patients. Diagnostic assessment was based on clinical symptoms, serum thyroxine and TRAb, thyroid ultrasound and orbital computed tomography.

Specimen: blood. The sequence was collected from a man aged 25 to 40 with Graves' ophthalmopathy. The rearrangement uses TRBV28 and TRBJ2-3; D is perhaps TRBD2 (5 bases). The CDR3 sequence: CASLPSGTSTDTQYF. CDR3 DNA sequence: TGTGCCAGCCTCCCGAGCGGAACTAGCACAGATACGCAGTATTTT.